The 31 T cell receptor beta chains reported below all come from one sample, sequenced in a study of tumour-infiltrating T cells in Burkitt lymphoma. The method was immunoSEQ multiplex PCR; TCRdb's version includes in-frame clones alone and lacks a portion of them. This sample yields around 46,000 clones, of which roughly 30% are seen a single time; approximately 2.6% belongs to the top ten. Sequencing was performed on tumor tissue. The receptors derive from a human donor with Burkitt lymphoma.

This clone occurred a few times. Within the sample, other DNA sequences also encode this same CDR3. The chain couples TRBV4-3 to TRBJ1-1; D perhaps matches TRBD1 (6 bases). The V and J ends lost 3 bases and 1 base respectively, with 12 bases between them. In germline, CDR1 is LGHNA, CDR2 YSLEER. This CDR3 is built from 15 residues. CDR3 bases: TGCGCCAGCAGCCAGGTGACAGGTGGGAACACTGAAGCTTTCTTT. As protein: CASSQVTGGNTEAFF.

The J gene is TRBJ2-5, the V gene TRBV5-1, with 8 positions matching TRBD2. CDR1 is SGHRS, CDR2 YFSETQ, per germline. This CDR3 spans 13 amino acids. After removal of 0 bases from V and 5 bases from J, the junction contained 0 bases not matched to a gene. CDR3 bases: TGCGCCAGCAGCTTGGCGGGAGGGGAGACCCAGTACTTC. Translation: CASSLAGGETQYF.

The chain joins TRBV7-7 to TRBJ1-5; 9 nucleotides align to TRBD1. J was trimmed by 2 bases and V by 8 bases; bases with no gene match: 10. The CDR3 has 16 amino acids. Per germline, CDR1 SSHAT and CDR2 FNYEAQ (reference sequence). The CDR3 coding sequence is TGTGCCAGCGGGTTACAGGGGGCACTTGGCAATCAGCCCCAGCATTTT. Protein product: CASGLQGALGNQPQHF.

This clone was counted a few times. The chain employs TRBV9 and TRBJ2-2; 8 nucleotides line up with TRBD1. The CDR3 is 16 amino acids. In germline, CDR1 is SGDLS, CDR2 YYNGEE. V lost 3 bases and J lost 2; bases outside the gene matches: 6. CDR3 bases: TGTGCCAGCAGCGGCCCCGGGACAGGCAACACCGGGGAGCTGTTTTTT. This gives the protein CASSGPGTGNTGELFF.

This clone came up a few times. The V gene is TRBV5-5, the J gene TRBJ2-2; D uncertain. Germline-derived CDR1 and CDR2 are SGHKS and YYEKEE (reference sequence). Trimming cost V 4 bases and J 6 bases, with 13 bases left between them. The CDR3 consists of 14 residues. The CDR3 here is CASSRAHESGELFF. The CDR3 DNA sequence: TGTGCCAGCAGCAGGGCCCACGAGTCCGGGGAGCTGTTTTTT.

This clone was detected a few times. This sequence joins TRBV5-1 and TRBJ1-2, with D tentatively TRBD1 (5 bases). The CDR3 runs 15 residues. Trimming stripped 4 bases from V and 7 bases from J, with 20 bases between. The germline CDR1 and CDR2 sequences are SGHRS and YFSETQ. The CDR3 nucleotides are TGCGCCAGCAGCCGGATGGGGGGAGAGGTCCTTGGCTACACCTTC. Translated: CASSRMGGEVLGYTF.

This clone came up a few times. The rearrangement links TRBV7-9 to TRBJ1-1, with D perhaps TRBD1 (5 bases). The CDR3 totals 15 residues. Germline loops: CDR1 SEHNR, CDR2 FQNEAQ (reference sequence). The ends were cut back, 2 bases at V and 4 bases at J, with 14 bases in the middle. The CDR3 region is CASSLFIGDSTEAFF. The CDR3 nucleotides read TGTGCCAGCAGCTTATTTATCGGAGACAGCACTGAAGCTTTCTTT.

J is TRBJ1-3 and V is TRBV7-5; the table's D call of TRBD1 was not tested on the DNA. TRBV7-5 is shown as a pseudogene. The CDR3 totals 15 residues. CDR3 in amino acids: CVRSSEGESGNTIYF. The CDR3 nucleotides are TGTGTCAGAAGCTCAGAAGGGGAAAGTGGAAACACCATATATTTT.

This chain links TRBV27 with TRBJ2-5; possibly TRBD1 for D (7 bases). The CDR3 is 14 residues long. CDR1 is MNHEY and CDR2 is SMNVEV in the germline V gene (reference sequence). V was trimmed by 8 bases and J by 7 bases, leaving 20 bases between them. CDR3 DNA: TGTGCCAGCCGAAGACAGGGAGGTGGAGCGACCCAGTACTTC. Protein sequence: CASRRQGGGATQYF.

This clone has only a few counts. This sequence joins TRBV2 and TRBJ2-2; tentatively, D is TRBD2 (6 bases). Trimming pared 4 bases from V and 6 bases from J, leaving 6 bases between. Germline V gene sequence: CDR1 SNHLY, CDR2 FYNNEI. The CDR3 sequence is 12 residues long. The CDR3 region is CASSGLAGELFF. The CDR3 coding sequence is TGTGCCAGCAGTGGACTAGCCGGGGAGCTGTTTTTT.

This clone has only a few counts. The chain recombines TRBV29-1 with TRBJ1-2, with 7 positions matching TRBD1. V was pared by 6 bases and J by 6 bases, with 10 bases of the junction left unmatched. Germline loops: CDR1 SQVTM, CDR2 ANQGSEA. The CDR3 is 13 residues long. Here the CDR3 reads CSVATGRGDGYTF. The CDR3 region has the DNA TGCAGCGTCGCGACAGGGAGGGGTGATGGCTACACCTTC.

The chain combines TRBV6-1 with TRBJ1-5; D gene uncertain. The CDR3 covers 17 residues. Germline V gene sequence: CDR1 MNHNS, CDR2 SASEGT. Trimming removed 4 bases from V and 4 bases from J, with 20 bases in between. The CDR3 nucleotides read TGTGCCAGCAGTGTGGGAGGGTGGCAGGTGTCGAATCAGCCCCAGCATTTT. Its protein is CASSVGGWQVSNQPQHF.

The chain joins TRBV5-4 to TRBJ2-1, with 7 bases matching TRBD2. Germline loops: CDR1 SGHNT, CDR2 YYREEE (reference sequence). The CDR3 covers 16 residues. The V gene end was trimmed by 4 bases and the J gene end by 1 base; junction bases not matched to a gene: 8. Here the CDR3 reads CASSPGGPGSYNEQFF. In DNA, the CDR3 is TGTGCCAGCAGCCCGGGGGGTCCAGGGTCCTACAATGAGCAGTTCTTC.

This sequence joins TRBV29-1 and TRBJ1-3; D not certain. Germline lookup yields CDR1 SQVTM and CDR2 ANQGSEA. The CDR3 consists of 12 residues. The V end lost 7 bases, the J end lost 4 bases, and 11 bases lay between the germline ends. CDR3 coding DNA: TGCAGCGCCTGGGGATCCGGAAACACCATATATTTT. Amino acid sequence: CSAWGSGNTIYF.

This clone showed up many times. The chain links TRBV6-1 to TRBJ2-7; 7 bases line up with TRBD2. CDR3 size: 13 residues. V was clipped by 6 bases and J by 2 bases; unmatched bases: 4. Germline V gives CDR1 MNHNS, CDR2 SASEGT. The CDR3 DNA is TGTGCCAGCAGGGGAGGGAGTACCTACGAGCAGTACTTC. Translation: CASRGGSTYEQYF.

The table lists this clone with a few counts. The V gene is TRBV29-1, the J gene TRBJ2-1; D call uncertain. The germline V gene has CDR1 SQVTM and CDR2 ANQGSEA. Trimming pared 2 bases from V and 5 bases from J, leaving 4 bases between. This CDR3 contains 11 residues. CDR3 region: CSVENNNEQFF. CDR3 DNA sequence: TGCAGCGTTGAAAATAACAATGAGCAGTTCTTC.

This clone has a handful of counts. Here the CDR3 DNA reads TGCGCCAGCAGTCAATCGCGACAGGTTATTACAAACACCATATATTTT. Its protein product is CASSQSRQVITNTIYF. The chain links TRBV23-1 to TRBJ1-3; D is perhaps TRBD1 (6 bases). TRBV23-1 is flagged as an ORF with uncertain function. The CDR3 covers 16 residues. V lost 0 bases to trimming and J lost 6 bases, with 15 bases between them.

V gene TRBV10-3 combines with J gene TRBJ1-2; D remains unclear. This CDR3 is built from 13 residues. V lost 2 bases and J 5 bases, leaving 9 bases between the germline ends. The germline V gene encodes CDR1 ENHRY and CDR2 SYGVKD. Written as DNA, the CDR3 is TGTGCCATCAGTGAGGGTACCCTATATGGCTACACCTTC. This sequence encodes CAISEGTLYGYTF.

The chain carries TRBV19 and TRBJ1-2, with D perhaps matching TRBD1 (5 bases). The CDR3 sequence is 15 residues long. Germline CDR1 reads LNHDA; CDR2 reads SQIVND (reference sequence). Between the trimmed V and J ends, which lost 7 bases and 4 bases, there was a span of 19 bases. The CDR3 bases are TGTGCCAGTATGGGCCCGAAGGGAGGGACCTATGGCTACACCTTC. Translated: CASMGPKGGTYGYTF.

This clone was recorded a few times. The V gene is TRBV5-1, the J gene TRBJ2-7; D unclear. Germline V lookup: CDR1 SGHRS, CDR2 YFSETQ. The length of the CDR3 is 12 residues. Trimming shortened V by 8 bases and J by 2 bases, and 11 bases separated the two germline ends. The CDR3 DNA sequence: TGCGCCAGTCCCCCACTTACCTACGAGCAGTACTTC. It codes for CASPPLTYEQYF.

The chain links TRBV5-1 to TRBJ1-1; the D gene is possibly TRBD1 (5 bases). The CDR3 totals 14 residues. The germline V gene has CDR1 SGHRS and CDR2 YFSETQ. Trimming left V 7 bases short and J 2 bases short, with 15 bases between. CDR3 sequence (DNA): TGCGCCAGCGCGCCCCGGAGGGGAAACACTGAAGCTTTCTTT. Encoded protein: CASAPRRGNTEAFF.

This chain joins TRBV30 and TRBJ1-3; D gene ambiguous. CDR3 size: 13 residues. The germline V gene has CDR1 GTSNPN and CDR2 SVGIG (reference sequence). V lost 3 bases and J lost 0, with 6 bases in between. The CDR3 loop is CAWRLGSGNTIYF. In DNA, the CDR3 is TGTGCCTGGAGACTCGGCTCTGGAAACACCATATATTTT.

This clone appeared a few times. The chain uses TRBV2 and TRBJ2-5; D is tentatively TRBD1 or TRBD2 (6 bases each). The CDR3 is 14 amino acids. V was clipped by 4 bases and J by 0 bases, with 9 bases between them. Per the germline V gene, CDR1 is SNHLY and CDR2 is FYNNEI. CDR3 sequence: CASSAGANQETQYF. The DNA for the CDR3 is TGTGCCAGCAGTGCGGGGGCGAACCAAGAGACCCAGTACTTC.

V usage is TRBV9 and J usage is TRBJ1-6; D uncertain. Trimming shortened V by 4 bases and J by 12 bases, and 20 bases separated the two germline ends. CDR1 is SGDLS, CDR2 YYNGEE, per germline. The CDR3 has 15 residues. The CDR3 DNA reads TGTGCCAGCAGCCCCCCAGGTATGACATCGCAACCCCTCCACTTT. Amino acid sequence: CASSPPGMTSQPLHF.

The chain joins TRBV7-9 to TRBJ1-6, with D possibly being TRBD1 (5 bases). With 1 base removed from V and 7 bases from J, the gap between germline ends came to 5 bases. This CDR3 is built from 13 residues. Germline V gene sequence: CDR1 SEHNR, CDR2 FQNEAQ (reference sequence). CDR3 sequence (DNA): TGTGCCAGCAGCTTAGAGGGGAATTCACCCCTCCACTTT. This translates into CASSLEGNSPLHF.

A few counts support this clone. The genes are TRBV2 and TRBJ2-7; 10 bases map to TRBD1. V was clipped by 6 bases and J by 3 bases; unmatched bases: 8. CDR1 is SNHLY and CDR2 is FYNNEI in the germline V gene. This CDR3 region has 15 residues. CDR3 residues: CASRDPTGGNYEQYF. The CDR3 DNA follows: TGTGCCAGCAGAGATCCGACAGGGGGCAACTACGAGCAGTACTTC. Looking up the rest from reference TRBV2 and TRBJ2-7 gives the full variable domain: EPEVTQTPSHQVTQMGQEVILRCVPISNHLYFYWYRQILGQKVEFLVSFYNNEISEKSEIFDDQFSVERPDGSNFTLKIRSTKLEDSAMYFCASRDPTGGNYEQYFGPGTRLTVT.

This clone was seen only a few times. This sequence joins TRBV5-4 and TRBJ2-1, with TRBD2 matching over 12 bases. CDR3 length: 15 amino acids. Germline loops: CDR1 SGHNT, CDR2 YYREEE (reference sequence). Trimming took 4 bases from V and 4 from J; bases not matched to a gene: 3. The CDR3 region has the DNA TGTGCCAGCAGCGAGACTAGCGGGGGTTACAATGAGCAGTTCTTC. Translating gives CASSETSGGYNEQFF. Filled out from reference TRBV5-4 and TRBJ2-1, the complete variable domain reads ETGVTQSPTHLIKTRGQQVTLRCSSQSGHNTVSWYQQALGQGPQFIFQYYREEENGRGNFPPRFSGLQFPNYSSELNVNALELDDSALYLCASSETSGGYNEQFFGPGTRLTVL.

The J gene is TRBJ2-7, the V gene TRBV6-5, with 8 bases matching TRBD1. The CDR3 consists of 15 residues. The germline gives CDR1 MNHEY, CDR2 SVGAGI. Trimming took 6 bases from V and 5 from J; bases not matched to a gene: 12. For the CDR3, the DNA is TGTGCCAGCAGCAGATCAGGGGGCGGTGGGAACGAGCAGTACTTC. Amino acids: CASSRSGGGGNEQYF.

This clone qualifies as medium-sized. This chain joins TRBV19 and TRBJ1-1, with TRBD1 matching 7 bases. This CDR3 has 16 residues. Trimming took 0 bases from V and 4 from J; bases not matched to a gene: 8. Per the germline V gene, CDR1 is LNHDA and CDR2 is SQIVND (reference sequence). The CDR3 DNA sequence: TGTGCCAGTAGTATAGATCGATCCAGGGGGAGCACTGAAGCTTTCTTT. Protein: CASSIDRSRGSTEAFF. Using reference TRBV19 and TRBJ1-1 for the parts outside the CDR3, the full variable domain is DGGITQSPKYLFRKEGQNVTLSCEQNLNHDAMYWYRQDPGQGLRLIYYSQIVNDFQKGDIAEGYSVSREKKESFPLTVTSAQKNPTAFYLCASSIDRSRGSTEAFFGQGTRLTVV.

The chain combines TRBV6-5 with TRBJ2-7; D is perhaps TRBD1 or TRBD2 (7 bases each). With 7 bases removed from V and 7 bases from J, the gap between germline ends came to 17 bases. The CDR3 runs to 13 residues. Germline CDR1 MNHEY, CDR2 SVGAGI. CDR3 sequence: CASKPPGGGEQYF. CDR3 nucleotide sequence: TGTGCCAGCAAGCCCCCAGGGGGGGGTGAGCAGTACTTC.

A few counts support this clone. This chain uses TRBV9 with TRBJ1-5, with TRBD1 as a possible D gene (5 bases). Looked up from germline, CDR1 is SGDLS and CDR2 is YYNGEE. This CDR3 region has 15 residues. V shed 4 bases and J shed 4 bases, with 15 bases lying between them. This chain's CDR3 is CASSRNDGGNQPQHF. CDR3 DNA sequence: TGTGCCAGCAGCAGGAATGACGGGGGGAATCAGCCCCAGCATTTT.